This TCR beta chain was obtained from a study of cytomegalovirus exposure and HLA in healthy donors. Notes on the study in general: A later analysis found that most CMV-associated TCR beta chains appeared HLA-restricted. Cytomegalovirus status was reportedly diagnosed by the classifier with high specificity and sensitivity.

The germline CDR1 and CDR2 sequences are SGHTA and FQGNSA. The trim removed 5 bases at V and 0 bases at J, leaving 13 bases unmatched. This CDR3 contains 19 residues. The PCR made use of 60 Vbeta and 13 Jbeta primers. Assay: immunoSEQ multiplex PCR; the TCRdb copy retains only in-frame clones and omits some. The sample lists more than 95,000 clones; around 79% were seen once. A note on this clone: The antigen is undetermined.

The sequenced sample consisted of PBMCs. This clonotype originated in a female donor in good health and CMV-seropositive. The chain recombines TRBV7-2 with TRBJ2-7; 13 positions match TRBD2. Here the CDR3 DNA reads TGTGCCAGCAGCATCCGGACTAGCGGGGGCGCTGGATTCTCCTACGAGCAGTACTTC. As protein: CASSIRTSGGAGFSYEQYF.